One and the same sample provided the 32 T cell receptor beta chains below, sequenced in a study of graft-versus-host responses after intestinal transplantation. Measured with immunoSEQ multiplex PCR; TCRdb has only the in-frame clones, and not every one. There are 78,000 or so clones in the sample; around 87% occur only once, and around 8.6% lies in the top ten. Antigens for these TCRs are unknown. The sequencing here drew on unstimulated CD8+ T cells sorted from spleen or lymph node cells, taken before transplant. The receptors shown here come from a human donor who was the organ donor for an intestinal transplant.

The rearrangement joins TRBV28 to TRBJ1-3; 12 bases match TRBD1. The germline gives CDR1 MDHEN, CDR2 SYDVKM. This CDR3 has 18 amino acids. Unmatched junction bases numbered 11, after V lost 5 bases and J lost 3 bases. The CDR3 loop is CASSETRGQGARGNTIYF. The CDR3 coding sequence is TGTGCCAGCAGTGAAACCCGGGGACAGGGGGCGCGTGGAAACACCATATATTTT.

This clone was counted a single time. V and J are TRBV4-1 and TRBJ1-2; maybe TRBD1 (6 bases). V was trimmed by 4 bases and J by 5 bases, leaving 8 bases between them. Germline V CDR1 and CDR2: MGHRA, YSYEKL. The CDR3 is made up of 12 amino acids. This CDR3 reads CASSRRGYGYTF. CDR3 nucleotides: TGCGCCAGCAGCCGAAGGGGGTATGGCTACACCTTC.

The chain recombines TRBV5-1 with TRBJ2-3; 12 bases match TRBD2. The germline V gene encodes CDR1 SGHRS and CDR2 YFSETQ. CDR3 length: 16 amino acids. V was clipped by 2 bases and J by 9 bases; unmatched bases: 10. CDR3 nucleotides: TGCGCCAGCAGCTTATCTAGCGGGGGGGCCCAAATAACGCAGTATTTT. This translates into CASSLSSGGAQITQYF.

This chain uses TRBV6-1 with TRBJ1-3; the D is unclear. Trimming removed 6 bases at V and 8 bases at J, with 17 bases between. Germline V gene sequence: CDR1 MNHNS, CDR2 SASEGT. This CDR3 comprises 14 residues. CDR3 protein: CASSSRVPGYTIYF. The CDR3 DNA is TGTGCCAGCAGCTCTCGGGTCCCTGGGTACACCATATATTTT.

CDR3 DNA: TGTGCCAGCAGTTTATTGCTCACAGATACGCAGTATTTT. Residues: CASSLLLTDTQYF. The genes are TRBV27 and TRBJ2-3; unclear D gene. V lost 1 base, J lost 2 bases, and 4 bases lay in between. The CDR3 loop spans 13 amino acids. Per germline, CDR1 MNHEY and CDR2 SMNVEV (reference sequence).

The CDR3 protein is CASSLTGVYQPQHF. The CDR3 DNA is TGTGCCAGCAGTTTGACAGGGGTCTATCAGCCCCAGCATTTT. This rearrangement joins TRBV6-5 to TRBJ1-5, with 8 positions matching TRBD1. V gave up 4 bases and J gave up 5 bases; unmatched junction bases: 4. Germline lookup yields CDR1 MNHEY and CDR2 SVGAGI. The CDR3 length is 14 residues.

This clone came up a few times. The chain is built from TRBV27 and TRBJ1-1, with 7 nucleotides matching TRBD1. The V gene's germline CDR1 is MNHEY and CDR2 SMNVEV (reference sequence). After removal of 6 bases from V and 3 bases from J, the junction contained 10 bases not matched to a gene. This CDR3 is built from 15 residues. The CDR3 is CASRRYRDSYTEAFF. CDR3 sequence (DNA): TGTGCCAGCAGAAGATACCGGGACAGCTACACTGAAGCTTTCTTT.

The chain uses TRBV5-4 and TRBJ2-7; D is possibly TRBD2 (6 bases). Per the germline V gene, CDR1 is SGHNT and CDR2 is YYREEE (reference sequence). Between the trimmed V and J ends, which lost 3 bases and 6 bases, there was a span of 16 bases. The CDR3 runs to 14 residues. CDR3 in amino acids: CASSSDYTRGEQYF. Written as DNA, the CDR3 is TGTGCCAGCAGCTCGGACTATACCCGGGGCGAGCAGTACTTC.

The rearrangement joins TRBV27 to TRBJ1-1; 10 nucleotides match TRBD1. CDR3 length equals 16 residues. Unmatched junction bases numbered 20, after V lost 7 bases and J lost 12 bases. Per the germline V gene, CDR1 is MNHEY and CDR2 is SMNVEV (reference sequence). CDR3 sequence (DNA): TGTGCCAGCAAAACGGGACAGGGGTGGGAGCATACGAAAACTTTCTTT. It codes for CASKTGQGWEHTKTFF.

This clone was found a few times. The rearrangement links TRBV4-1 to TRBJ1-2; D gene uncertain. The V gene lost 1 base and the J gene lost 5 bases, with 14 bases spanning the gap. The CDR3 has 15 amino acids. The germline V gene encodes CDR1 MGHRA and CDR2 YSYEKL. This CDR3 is CASSQVIGSRYGYTF. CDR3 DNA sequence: TGCGCCAGCAGCCAAGTAATCGGATCGCGGTATGGCTACACCTTC.

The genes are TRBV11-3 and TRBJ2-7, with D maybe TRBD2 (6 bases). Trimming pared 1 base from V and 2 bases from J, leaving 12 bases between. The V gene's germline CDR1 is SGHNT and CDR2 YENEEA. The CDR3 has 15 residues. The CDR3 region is CASSLGSSGTYEQYF. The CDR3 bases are TGTGCCAGCAGCTTAGGTAGTAGCGGAACCTACGAGCAGTACTTC. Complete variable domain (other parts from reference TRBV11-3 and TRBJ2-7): EAGVVQSPRYKIIEKKQPVAFWCNPISGHNTLYWYLQNLGQGPELLIRYENEEAVDDSQLPKDRFSAERLKGVDSTLKIQPAELGDSAVYLCASSLGSSGTYEQYFGPGTRLTVT.

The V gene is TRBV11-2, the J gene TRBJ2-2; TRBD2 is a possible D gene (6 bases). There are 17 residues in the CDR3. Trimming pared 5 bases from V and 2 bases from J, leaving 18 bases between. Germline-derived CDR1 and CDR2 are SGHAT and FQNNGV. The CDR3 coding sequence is TGTGCCAGCAGCATACTCTGGGGGGATACAAACACCGGGGAGCTGTTTTTT. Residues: CASSILWGDTNTGELFF.

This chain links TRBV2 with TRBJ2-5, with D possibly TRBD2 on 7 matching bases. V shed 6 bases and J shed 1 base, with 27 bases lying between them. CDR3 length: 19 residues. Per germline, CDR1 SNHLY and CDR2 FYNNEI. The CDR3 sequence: CASSLNREGQAGFQETQYF. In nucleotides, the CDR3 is TGTGCCAGCAGCCTAAACAGGGAGGGCCAGGCGGGTTTCCAAGAGACCCAGTACTTC. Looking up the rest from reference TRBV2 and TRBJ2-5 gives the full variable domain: EPEVTQTPSHQVTQMGQEVILRCVPISNHLYFYWYRQILGQKVEFLVSFYNNEISEKSEIFDDQFSVERPDGSNFTLKIRSTKLEDSAMYFCASSLNREGQAGFQETQYFGPGTRLLVL.

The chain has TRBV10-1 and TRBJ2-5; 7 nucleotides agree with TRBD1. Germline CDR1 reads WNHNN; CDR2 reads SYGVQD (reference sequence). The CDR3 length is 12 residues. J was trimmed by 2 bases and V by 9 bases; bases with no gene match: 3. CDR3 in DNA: TGCGCCAGTTTGACAGGGCAAGAGACCCAGTACTTC. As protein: CASLTGQETQYF.

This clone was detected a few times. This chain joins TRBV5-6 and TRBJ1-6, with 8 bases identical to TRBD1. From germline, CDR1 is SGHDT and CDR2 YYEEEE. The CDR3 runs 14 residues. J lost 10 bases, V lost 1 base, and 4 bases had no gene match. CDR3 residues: CASSLYRGMSPLHF. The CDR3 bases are TGTGCCAGCAGCTTGTACAGGGGGATGTCACCCCTCCACTTT.

Here the CDR3 reads CASSQQTGYYGYTF. The CDR3 DNA reads as TGTGCCAGCAGCCAGCAAACAGGGTACTATGGCTACACCTTC. The chain has TRBV6-5 and TRBJ1-2; D is perhaps TRBD1 (6 bases). Trimming stripped 6 bases from V and 3 bases from J, with 14 bases between. Germline V gene lookup returns CDR1 MNHEY and CDR2 SVGAGI. The CDR3 extends over 14 amino acids.

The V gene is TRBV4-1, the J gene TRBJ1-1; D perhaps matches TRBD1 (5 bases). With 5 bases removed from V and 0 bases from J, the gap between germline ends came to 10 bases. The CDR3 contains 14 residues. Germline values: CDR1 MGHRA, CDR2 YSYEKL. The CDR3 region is CASSDRGVNTEAFF. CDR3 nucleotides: TGCGCCAGCAGCGACCGGGGGGTGAACACTGAAGCTTTCTTT.

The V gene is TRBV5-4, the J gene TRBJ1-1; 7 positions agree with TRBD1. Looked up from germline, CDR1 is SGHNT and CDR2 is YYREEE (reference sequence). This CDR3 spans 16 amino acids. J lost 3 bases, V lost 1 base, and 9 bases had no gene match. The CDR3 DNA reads TGTGCCAGCAGCTTGAAAGGGGGCGGTCAGGACACTGAAGCTTTCTTT. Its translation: CASSLKGGGQDTEAFF.

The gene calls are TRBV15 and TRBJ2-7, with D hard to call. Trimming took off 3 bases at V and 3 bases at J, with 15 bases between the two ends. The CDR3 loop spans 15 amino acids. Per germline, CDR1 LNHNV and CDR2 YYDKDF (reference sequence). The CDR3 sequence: CATSSPLRTLYEQYF. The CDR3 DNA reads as TGTGCCACCAGCAGCCCCTTGAGGACCCTCTACGAGCAGTACTTC. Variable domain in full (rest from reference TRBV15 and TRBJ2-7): DAMVIQNPRYQVTQFGKPVTLSCSQTLNHNVMYWYQQKSSQAPKLLFHYYDKDFNNEADTPDNFQSRRPNTSFCFLDIRSPGLGDTAMYLCATSSPLRTLYEQYFGPGTRLTVT.

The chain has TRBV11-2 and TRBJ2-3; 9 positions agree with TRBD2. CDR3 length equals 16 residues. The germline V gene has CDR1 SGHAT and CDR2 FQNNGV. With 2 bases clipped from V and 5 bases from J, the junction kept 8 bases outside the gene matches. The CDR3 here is CASSLSGGPLIDTQYF. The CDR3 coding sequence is TGTGCCAGCAGCTTAAGCGGGGGGCCGCTTATAGATACGCAGTATTTT.

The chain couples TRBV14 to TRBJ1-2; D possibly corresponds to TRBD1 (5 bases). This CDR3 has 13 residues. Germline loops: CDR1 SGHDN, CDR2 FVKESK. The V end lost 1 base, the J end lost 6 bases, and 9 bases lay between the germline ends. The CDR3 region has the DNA TGTGCCAGCAGCCAAGGACAGCCCAATGGCTACACCTTC. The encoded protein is CASSQGQPNGYTF.

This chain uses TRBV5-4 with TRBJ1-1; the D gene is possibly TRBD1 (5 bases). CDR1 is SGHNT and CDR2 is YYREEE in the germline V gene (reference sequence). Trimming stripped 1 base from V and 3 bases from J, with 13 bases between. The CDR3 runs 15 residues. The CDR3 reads CASSLWEAQDTEAFF. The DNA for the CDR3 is TGTGCCAGCAGCTTGTGGGAAGCACAGGACACTGAAGCTTTCTTT.

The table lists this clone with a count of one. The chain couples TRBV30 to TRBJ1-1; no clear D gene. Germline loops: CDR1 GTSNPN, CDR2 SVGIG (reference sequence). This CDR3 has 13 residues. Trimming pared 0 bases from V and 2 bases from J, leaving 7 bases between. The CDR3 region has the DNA TGTGCCTGGAGTGTAAATCGAAACACTGAAGCTTTCTTT. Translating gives CAWSVNRNTEAFF. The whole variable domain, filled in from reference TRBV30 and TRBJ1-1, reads SQTIHQWPATLVQPVGSPLSLECTVEGTSNPNLYWYRQAAGRGLQLLFYSVGIGQISSEVPQNLSASRPQDRQFILSSKKLLLSDSGFYLCAWSVNRNTEAFFGQGTRLTVV.

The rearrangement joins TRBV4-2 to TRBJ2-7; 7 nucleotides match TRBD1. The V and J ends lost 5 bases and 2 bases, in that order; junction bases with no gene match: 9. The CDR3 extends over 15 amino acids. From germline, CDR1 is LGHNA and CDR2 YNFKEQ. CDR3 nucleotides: TGTGCCAGCAGCTCTCCGGGACAGCCTACCTACGAGCAGTACTTC. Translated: CASSSPGQPTYEQYF.

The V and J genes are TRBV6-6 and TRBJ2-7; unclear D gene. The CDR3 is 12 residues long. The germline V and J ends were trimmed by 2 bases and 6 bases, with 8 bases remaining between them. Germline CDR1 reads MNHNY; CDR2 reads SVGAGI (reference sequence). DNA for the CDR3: TGTGCCAGCAGTTACGGTGGGATCGAGCAGTACTTC. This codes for CASSYGGIEQYF.

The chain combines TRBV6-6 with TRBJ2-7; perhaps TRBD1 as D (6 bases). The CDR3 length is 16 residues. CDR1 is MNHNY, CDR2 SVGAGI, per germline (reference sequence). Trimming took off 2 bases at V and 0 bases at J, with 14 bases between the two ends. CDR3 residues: CASSYGGRGYSYEQYF. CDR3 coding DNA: TGTGCCAGCAGTTACGGAGGCAGGGGATACTCCTACGAGCAGTACTTC.

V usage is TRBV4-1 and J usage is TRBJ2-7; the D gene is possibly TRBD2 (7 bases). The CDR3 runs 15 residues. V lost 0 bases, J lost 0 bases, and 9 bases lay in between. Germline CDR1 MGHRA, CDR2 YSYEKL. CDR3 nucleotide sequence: TGCGCCAGCAGCCAAGAGGGGGGGGCCTCCTACGAGCAGTACTTC. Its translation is CASSQEGGASYEQYF.

The DNA for the CDR3 is TGTGCCAGCAGTGAACTAGGAAGTGGAAACACCATATATTTT. It translates to CASSELGSGNTIYF. The V gene is TRBV2, the J gene TRBJ1-3; D is unresolved. V was cut by 2 bases and J by 3 bases, with 8 bases left in between. The CDR3 has 14 amino acids. Germline CDR1 and CDR2: SNHLY and FYNNEI.

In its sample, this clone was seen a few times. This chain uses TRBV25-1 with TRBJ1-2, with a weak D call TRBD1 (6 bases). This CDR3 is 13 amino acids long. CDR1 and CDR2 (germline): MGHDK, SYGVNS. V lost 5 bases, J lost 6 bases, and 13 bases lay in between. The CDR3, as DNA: TGTGCCAGCAGTAACGAAGGGGGGAATGGCTACACCTTC. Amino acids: CASSNEGGNGYTF.

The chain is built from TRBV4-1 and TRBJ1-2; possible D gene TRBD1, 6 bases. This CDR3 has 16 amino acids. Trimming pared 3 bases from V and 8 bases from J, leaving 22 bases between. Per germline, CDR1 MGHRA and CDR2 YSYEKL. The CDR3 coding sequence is TGCGCCAGCAGCCAGACCCAGGGGACCCTCGGGTACGGCTACACCTTC. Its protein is CASSQTQGTLGYGYTF.

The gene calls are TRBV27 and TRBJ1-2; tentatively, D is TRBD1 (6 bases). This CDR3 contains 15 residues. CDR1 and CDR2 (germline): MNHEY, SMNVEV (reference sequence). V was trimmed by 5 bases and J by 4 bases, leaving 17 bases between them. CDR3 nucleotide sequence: TGTGCCAGCAGTCCGGGGGCAGGGAGTGGCTATGGCTACACCTTC. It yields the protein CASSPGAGSGYGYTF.

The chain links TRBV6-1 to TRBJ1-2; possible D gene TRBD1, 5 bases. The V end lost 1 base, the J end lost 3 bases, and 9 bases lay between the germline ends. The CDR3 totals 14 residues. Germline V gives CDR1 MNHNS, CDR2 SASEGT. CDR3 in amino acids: CASSEVGEHYGYTF. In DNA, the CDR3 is TGTGCCAGCAGTGAAGTGGGGGAGCACTATGGCTACACCTTC.